This TCR beta chain was recorded in a study of Graves' ophthalmopathy and Graves' hyperthyroidism. This clonotype was detected many times. PBMCs had their origin in fresh peripheral blood (roughly 10 ml). RNA transcripts served as template for amplifying TCR beta CDR3 sequences. Second-round multiplex PCR came after a first-round RT-PCR that employed HTBI primers. One entry per CDR3 protein, called by TCRdb with MiXCR from the multiplex PCR reads. The sample lists around 400,000 distinct CDR3 sequences, around 21% seen once, with 2.5% to 3.5% in the top ten. The receptor's source is a woman younger than 30 with stable Graves' hyperthyroidism. The sample taken for sequencing was peripheral blood.

CDR3 in amino acids: CASCRGGVYGYTF. CDR3 coding DNA: TGTGCCAGCTGCCGGGGGGGGGTCTATGGCTACACCTTC. The J gene is TRBJ1-2, the V gene TRBV6-5; D might be TRBD1 (5 bases). The V gene's germline CDR1 is MNHEY and CDR2 SVGAGI. The V gene lost 8 bases and the J gene lost 4 bases, with 14 bases spanning the gap. The CDR3 runs 13 residues.